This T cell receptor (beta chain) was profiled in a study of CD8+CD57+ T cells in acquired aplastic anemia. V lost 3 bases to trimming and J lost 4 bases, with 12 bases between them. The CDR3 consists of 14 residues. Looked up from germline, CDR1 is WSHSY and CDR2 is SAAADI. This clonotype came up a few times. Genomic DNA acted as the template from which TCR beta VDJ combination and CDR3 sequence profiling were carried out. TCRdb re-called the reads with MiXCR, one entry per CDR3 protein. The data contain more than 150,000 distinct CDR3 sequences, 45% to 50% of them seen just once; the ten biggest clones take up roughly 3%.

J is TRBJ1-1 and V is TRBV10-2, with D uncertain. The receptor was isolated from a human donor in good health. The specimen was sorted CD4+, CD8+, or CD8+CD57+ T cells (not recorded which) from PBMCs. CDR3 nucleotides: TGCGCCAGCAGTGAAAGACTCTGGGGCACTGAAGCTTTCTTT. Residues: CASSERLWGTEAFF.